The 17 T cell receptor beta chains listed next were all sequenced from one sample in a study of cytomegalovirus exposure and HLA in healthy donors. This PCR relied on a set of 60 Vbeta primers and 13 Jbeta primers. Profiled with immunoSEQ multiplex PCR; TCRdb holds only in-frame clones, not every one. The sample shows roughly 150,000 clones, about three quarters of them seen only once. The sample taken for sequencing was PBMCs. The receptors were sampled from a man younger than 40 in good health and CMV-seropositive.

The V gene is TRBV7-9, the J gene TRBJ1-5; D is unclear. The CDR3 sequence is 12 residues long. Germline V lookup: CDR1 SEHNR, CDR2 FQNEAQ (reference sequence). V lost 5 bases to trimming and J lost 12 bases, with 14 bases between them. In DNA, the CDR3 is TGTGCCAGCAGCCGCGACATCTATCTCCAGCATTTT. Protein product: CASSRDIYLQHF.

The chain is built from TRBV6-6 and TRBJ2-7, with 9 bases matching TRBD1. J was trimmed by 6 bases and V by 2 bases; bases with no gene match: 5. The germline gives CDR1 MNHNY, CDR2 SVGAGI (reference sequence). CDR3 length: 14 residues. CDR3 protein: CASSYGDRAREQYF. The CDR3 region has the DNA TGTGCCAGCAGTTACGGGGACAGGGCACGCGAGCAGTACTTC.

V usage is TRBV5-1 and J usage is TRBJ2-3; tentatively, D is TRBD2 (6 bases). This CDR3 has 14 residues. Trimming shortened V by 0 bases and J by 2 bases, and 7 bases separated the two germline ends. Germline assignment: CDR1 SGHRS and CDR2 YFSETQ. The CDR3 DNA follows: TGCGCCAGCAGCTTGGGCGGGAACACAGATACGCAGTATTTT. Its protein product is CASSLGGNTDTQYF. Looking up the rest from reference TRBV5-1 and TRBJ2-3 gives the full variable domain: KAGVTQTPRYLIKTRGQQVTLSCSPISGHRSVSWYQQTPGQGLQFLFEYFSETQRNKGNFPGRFSGRQFSNSRSEMNVSTLELGDSALYLCASSLGGNTDTQYFGPGTRLTVL.

This chain links TRBV27 with TRBJ2-2, with TRBD1 matching over 9 bases. J was trimmed by 8 bases and V by 0 bases; bases with no gene match: 4. CDR1 and CDR2 (germline): MNHEY, SMNVEV (reference sequence). The CDR3 is 15 amino acids. The CDR3 here is CASSLSGTGRGELFF. CDR3 DNA sequence: TGTGCCAGCAGTTTATCCGGGACAGGGAGAGGGGAGCTGTTTTTT.

This clone was detected only once. The chain uses TRBV29-1 and TRBJ2-5; TRBD1 aligns across 9 bases. Germline lookup yields CDR1 SQVTM and CDR2 ANQGSEA. Trimming cost V 5 bases and J 4 bases; bases outside gene matches: 8. The CDR3 contains 14 residues. CDR3 in DNA: TGCAGCGTTAGGGGACAGGGTGTTACAGAGACCCAGTACTTC. The encoded protein is CSVRGQGVTETQYF.

J is TRBJ2-3 and V is TRBV5-1; D remains ambiguous. V lost 2 bases to trimming and J lost 1 base, with 5 bases between them. CDR3 length: 13 amino acids. CDR1 is SGHRS, CDR2 YFSETQ, per germline. Here the CDR3 reads CASSFRGTDTQYF. The CDR3 nucleotides are TGCGCCAGCAGCTTTCGCGGCACAGATACGCAGTATTTT. Full variable domain (rest looked up from reference TRBV5-1 and TRBJ2-3): KAGVTQTPRYLIKTRGQQVTLSCSPISGHRSVSWYQQTPGQGLQFLFEYFSETQRNKGNFPGRFSGRQFSNSRSEMNVSTLELGDSALYLCASSFRGTDTQYFGPGTRLTVL.

The V call is TRBV7-9, the J call TRBJ2-7, with D unclear. With 3 bases removed from V and 2 bases from J, the gap between germline ends came to 11 bases. The V gene's germline CDR1 is SEHNR and CDR2 FQNEAQ (reference sequence). The CDR3 extends over 14 amino acids. CDR3 sequence reads: CASSFSYGAYEQYF. The CDR3 coding sequence is TGTGCCAGCAGCTTCTCGTACGGTGCCTACGAGCAGTACTTC.

The chain employs TRBV6-1 and TRBJ2-2, with D uncertain. The CDR3 loop spans 16 amino acids. CDR1 and CDR2 from the germline V gene are MNHNS and SASEGT. The V and J ends lost 3 bases and 5 bases respectively, with 16 bases between them. The chain's CDR3 is CASSDSLAVRTGELFF. The CDR3 DNA follows: TGTGCCAGCAGTGATTCATTGGCAGTAAGAACCGGGGAGCTGTTTTTT.

This clone was counted a single time. The V and J genes are TRBV11-1 and TRBJ2-2, with TRBD2 matching over 10 bases. Germline values: CDR1 SGHAT, CDR2 FQDESV (reference sequence). The CDR3 is 16 residues long. With 2 bases clipped from V and 4 bases from J, the junction kept 4 bases outside the gene matches. CDR3 protein: CASSLSAGGVTGELFF. Here the CDR3 DNA reads TGTGCCAGCAGCTTATCAGCGGGAGGGGTCACCGGGGAGCTGTTTTTT.

V usage is TRBV6-4 and J usage is TRBJ2-7, with D hard to call. The germline V and J ends were trimmed by 2 bases and 6 bases, with 11 bases remaining between them. The CDR3 is 13 amino acids. Germline CDR1 is MRHNA and CDR2 is SNTAGT. The CDR3 region is CASSDTSTSEQYF. For the CDR3, the DNA is TGTGCCAGCAGTGACACTTCGACATCCGAGCAGTACTTC.

The rearrangement joins TRBV28 to TRBJ1-5; possibly TRBD1 for D (5 bases). The CDR3 runs 15 residues. Per germline, CDR1 MDHEN and CDR2 SYDVKM. Trimming removed 4 bases at V and 3 bases at J, with 13 bases between. Here the CDR3 DNA reads TGTGCCAGCAGTTCGACAGATTATAACAATCAGCCCCAGCATTTT. It encodes CASSSTDYNNQPQHF.

The V call is TRBV18, the J call TRBJ1-1; TRBD1 is a possible D gene (6 bases). With 5 bases removed from V and 3 bases from J, the gap between germline ends came to 13 bases. Germline values: CDR1 KGHSH, CDR2 LQKENI. CDR3 length equals 14 residues. The CDR3: CASSTGFGDTEAFF. The DNA of the CDR3 is TGTGCCAGCTCAACAGGGTTTGGGGACACTGAAGCTTTCTTT.

The V gene is TRBV4-1, the J gene TRBJ1-2; perhaps TRBD1 as D (6 bases). The length of the CDR3 is 14 residues. V lost 2 bases and J lost 3, with 10 bases in between. CDR1 and CDR2 from the germline V gene are MGHRA and YSYEKL. The CDR3 DNA is TGCGCCAGCAGCCAAACGAACAGGGACTATGGCTACACCTTC. It yields the protein CASSQTNRDYGYTF.

The J gene is TRBJ2-7, the V gene TRBV18; D possibly corresponds to TRBD1 (6 bases). CDR1 KGHSH and CDR2 LQKENI come from the germline V gene. V was trimmed by 3 bases and J by 4 bases, leaving 16 bases between them. The CDR3 sequence is 15 residues long. CDR3 nucleotide sequence: TGTGCCAGCTCACCCACAGGGTCTGAATCGTACGAGCAGTACTTC. Protein: CASSPTGSESYEQYF.

This chain links TRBV5-8 with TRBJ1-5; D possibly corresponds to TRBD1 (5 bases). Trimming removed 3 bases at V and 6 bases at J, with 16 bases between. The CDR3 is made up of 15 amino acids. Per germline, CDR1 SGHTS and CDR2 YDEGEE. CDR3 bases: TGTGCCAGCAGCTATTCTACAGGCGAAATTCAGCCCCAGCATTTT. This encodes CASSYSTGEIQPQHF.

The chain uses TRBV7-7 and TRBJ2-2; D unresolved. The V gene's germline CDR1 is SSHAT and CDR2 FNYEAQ (reference sequence). The CDR3 has 13 residues. V lost 3 bases and J lost 11, with 13 bases in between. The CDR3 here is CASSFRGHEELFF. In DNA form, the CDR3 reads TGTGCCAGCAGCTTTCGAGGCCACGAAGAGCTGTTTTTT. The full variable domain, rest sourced from reference TRBV7-7 and TRBJ2-2, is GAGVSQSPRYKVTKRGQDVTLRCDPISSHATLYWYQQALGQGPEFLTYFNYEAQPDKSGLPSDRFSAERPEGSISTLTIQRTEQRDSAMYRCASSFRGHEELFFGEGSRLTVL.

This clone was counted between two and nine times. The chain couples TRBV7-8 to TRBJ1-5; D remains ambiguous. The CDR3 extends over 13 amino acids. V lost 7 bases, J lost 3 bases, and 10 bases lay in between. CDR1 and CDR2 from the germline V gene are SGHVS and FQNEAQ. The CDR3 DNA sequence: TGTGCCAGCACAAGGGAGTTCAATCAGCCCCAGCATTTT. This codes for CASTREFNQPQHF. Drawing the rest from reference TRBV7-8 and TRBJ1-5, the complete variable domain is GAGVSQSPRYKVAKRGQDVALRCDPISGHVSLFWYQQALGQGPEFLTYFQNEAQLDKSGLPSDRFFAERPEGSVSTLKIQRTQQEDSAVYLCASTREFNQPQHFGDGTRLSIL.